The rows below give T cell receptor beta chains drawn from one sample of a study of cytomegalovirus exposure and HLA in healthy donors. Here immunoSEQ multiplex PCR was the method, and the copy in TCRdb shows in-frame clones only, minus some. The profile shows over 130,000 clones, 70% of them singletons. Sequenced: PBMCs. These TCRs come from a woman aged 25 to 45 in good health and CMV-seronegative. Both conserved end residues are part of each CDR3. D genes are given only for firm matches. A row's size may be missing; if present it is once, few, many or a size class.

J: TRBJ1-3
D: TRBD1
length: 16
V: TRBV28
size: -
DNA: TGTGCCAGCAGTTTCCGTGGACAGGGGGTAGGAAACACCATATATTTT
CDR3: CASSFRGQGVGNTIYF

J: TRBJ2-5
D: -
length: 14
V: TRBV6-1
size: -
DNA: TGTGCCAGCAGGACTGGGGACACCCAAGAGACCCAGTACTTC
CDR3: CASRTGDTQETQYF

J: TRBJ1-5
D: TRBD1
length: 15
V: TRBV28
size: -
DNA: TGTGCCAGCAGTTCGGGACAGGGGGCGAATCAGCCCCAGCATTTT
CDR3: CASSSGQGANQPQHF

J: TRBJ2-3
D: TRBD2
length: 19
V: TRBV30
size: once
DNA: TGTGCCTGGAGTGGCGGGCTAGCGGGCGCTTTTACTAGCACAGATACGCAGTATTTT
CDR3: CAWSGGLAGAFTSTDTQYF

J: TRBJ1-3
D: TRBD1
length: 14
V: TRBV30
size: -
DNA: TGTGCCTGGAGACAGACAGGGTCTGGAAACACCATATATTTT
CDR3: CAWRQTGSGNTIYF

J: TRBJ2-2
D: TRBD1
length: 16
V: TRBV7-7
size: -
DNA: TGTGCTAGCAGCTTATTGACAGGGCTAGTGATCGGGGAGCTGTTTTTT
CDR3: CASSLLTGLVIGELFF

J: TRBJ1-2
D: -
length: 15
V: TRBV28
size: -
DNA: TGTGCCAGCAGGCCGCCCGGGGGGCGAGGGAGTGGCTACACCTTC
CDR3: CASRPPGGRGSGYTF

J: TRBJ1-1
D: TRBD1
length: 15
V: TRBV6-5
size: -
DNA: TGTGCCAGCAGTTACCGGGCGGTGGGACAGGGCCCACCCTTTTGG
CDR3: CASSYRAVGQGPPFW

J: TRBJ1-1
D: TRBD1
length: 18
V: TRBV25-1
size: -
DNA: TGTGCCAGCCCAAAATGGGGACGGGACAGAGCTAAAGAATTACGGGCTTTCTTT
CDR3: CASPKWGRDRAKELRAFF

J: TRBJ2-7
D: TRBD2
length: 16
V: TRBV28
size: -
DNA: TGTGCCAGCAGTTTACCCGGACTAGCGGGAGTATCGAGGCAGTACTTC
CDR3: CASSLPGLAGVSRQYF

J: TRBJ2-7
D: -
length: 13
V: TRBV5-5
size: -
DNA: TGTGCCAGCAGTACAGGACCGATATACGAGCAGTACTTC
CDR3: CASSTGPIYEQYF

J: TRBJ1-4
D: -
length: 19
V: TRBV27
size: few
DNA: TGTGCCAGCAGTTTATCAGGAGAGGGAAAGGGGGTAGTTCACGAAAAACTGTTTTTT
CDR3: CASSLSGEGKGVVHEKLFF

J: TRBJ2-7
D: -
length: 15
V: TRBV25-1
size: few
DNA: TGTGCCAGCAGCGACCCGACTAGGGGCCTGCTGGAGCAGTACTTC
CDR3: CASSDPTRGLLEQYF

J: TRBJ1-6
D: TRBD1
length: 15
V: TRBV4-1
size: -
DNA: TGCGCCAGTAGCTTTCGGACAGGGTCGAATTCACCCCTCCACTTT
CDR3: CASSFRTGSNSPLHF

J: TRBJ2-3
D: TRBD2
length: 16
V: TRBV2
size: -
DNA: TGTGCCAGCAGTGAAGTTTTAGCGGGCTCGGGAGATACGCAGTATTTT
CDR3: CASSEVLAGSGDTQYF

J: TRBJ2-7
D: TRBD2
length: 13
V: TRBV7-3
size: -
DNA: TGTGCCAGCAGCTCGGGACTAGCGGACGAGCAGTACTTC
CDR3: CASSSGLADEQYF

J: TRBJ2-3
D: -
length: 15
V: TRBV5-4
size: -
DNA: TGTGCCAGCAATGACAGGACAAAATCCACAGATACGCAGTATTTT
CDR3: CASNDRTKSTDTQYF

J: TRBJ1-1
D: -
length: 13
V: TRBV7-3
size: few
DNA: TGTGCCAGCAGCTCACAGGGGAACACTGAAGCTTTCTTT
CDR3: CASSSQGNTEAFF

J: TRBJ2-7
D: -
length: 13
V: TRBV7-9
size: few
DNA: TGTGCCAGCAGCTCCAGCGGATCCTACGAGCAGTACTTC
CDR3: CASSSSGSYEQYF

J: TRBJ1-1
D: -
length: 15
V: TRBV28
size: -
DNA: TGTGCCAGCAGTTTAATCCCCTCTACCGGGACAAAGACTTTCTTT
CDR3: CASSLIPSTGTKTFF

J: TRBJ2-7
D: TRBD1
length: 19
V: TRBV5-1
size: -
DNA: TGCGCCAGCAGCTTGGTACCCATACGCGGGACAGGGGGCGCAGTCGAGCAGTACTTC
CDR3: CASSLVPIRGTGGAVEQYF

J: TRBJ2-7
D: TRBD2
length: 14
V: TRBV6-5
size: -
DNA: TGTGCCAGCACGGCAAGTGGGGGGGCCTACGAGCAGTACTTC
CDR3: CASTASGGAYEQYF

J: TRBJ2-7
D: -
length: 14
V: TRBV5-1
size: -
DNA: TGCGCCAGCAGCTTCTCGGCGGGAACCTACGAGCAGTACTTC
CDR3: CASSFSAGTYEQYF

J: TRBJ2-5
D: TRBD2
length: 17
V: TRBV5-4
size: -
DNA: TGTGCCAGCACCTCTGGGGGCGGACTAGCGGCCCAAGAGACCCAGTACTTC
CDR3: CASTSGGGLAAQETQYF

J: TRBJ2-5
D: -
length: 16
V: TRBV5-1
size: -
DNA: TGCGCCAGCAGCTTGGATGGGGGGGCCTTTGGGGAGACCCAGTACTTC
CDR3: CASSLDGGAFGETQYF

J: TRBJ1-2
D: -
length: 11
V: TRBV7-2
size: few
DNA: TGTGCCAGCAGCTTATTGGCTGGCTACACCTTC
CDR3: CASSLLAGYTF

J: TRBJ1-2
D: TRBD1
length: 14
V: TRBV18
size: -
DNA: TGTGCCAGCTCACCCAACCGGGACAGCTATGGCTACACCTTC
CDR3: CASSPNRDSYGYTF

J: TRBJ1-2
D: TRBD1
length: 14
V: TRBV27
size: -
DNA: TGTGCCAGCAGGCTACACCAGGGGGCGGGGGGCTACACCTTC
CDR3: CASRLHQGAGGYTF